The rows below give T cell receptor beta chains drawn from one sample of a study of Ad26.COV2.S vaccination and SARS-CoV-2 variants. Produced via immunoSEQ multiplex PCR; TCRdb's table is partial and in-frame only. Of 350,000 to 450,000 clones detected, roughly four fifths appear once; the ten largest clones hold nearly 7.5%. The specimen was peripheral blood, collected in a trial of Ad26.COV2.S vaccine versus placebo. These TCRs come from a person between 18 and 65 years old who received the Ad26.COV2.S COVID-19 vaccine or a placebo. Each CDR3 is given with its conserved first and last residue. D genes are given only for firm matches. The listing skips clone size in some rows; elsewhere it reads once, few, many or a size class.

TRBJ2-7,TRBV7-9,TRBD1,.,TGTGCCAGCCGCCCGTTAAGGACAGGGTTGGGGGAGCAGTACTTC,CASRPLRTGLGEQYF
TRBJ1-3,TRBV5-1,TRBD1,medium-sized,TGCGCCAGCAGCTCCCAGGGGGGCACTGGAAACACCATATATTTT,CASSSQGGTGNTIYF
TRBJ2-1,TRBV20-1,TRBD2,.,TGCAGTGCTAGTCTCCCTAGCGGGGGGCACAATGAGCAGTTCTTC,CSASLPSGGHNEQFF
TRBJ2-1,TRBV5-1,TRBD1,once,TGCGCCCGACAGGACAGGGTCTATGAGCAGTTCTTC,CARQDRVYEQFF
TRBJ1-1,TRBV7-9,.,few,TGTGCCAGCAGCTTCGGGGAAGCGCGTGGTACTGAAGCTTTCTTT,CASSFGEARGTEAFF
TRBJ1-6,TRBV7-8,.,.,TGTGCCAGCAGCTTTGGAGTTCCTCTGTCTTCACCCCTCCACTTT,CASSFGVPLSSPLHF
TRBJ2-1,TRBV10-1,.,.,TGCGCCAGCAGTGAAGGGCATACCAAGTTCTTC,CASSEGHTKFF
TRBJ1-5,TRBV18,TRBD1,.,TGTGCCAGCTCTCCGCGGACAGGGCCCTATCAGCCCCAGCATTTT,CASSPRTGPYQPQHF
TRBJ2-5,TRBV4-1,TRBD2,.,TGCGCCAGCAGTCCCCTAGCGGGGGGCCAAGTGACCCAGTACTTC,CASSPLAGGQVTQYF
TRBJ1-6,TRBV5-5,TRBD1,.,TGTGCCAGCAGCACCAGTCTGGGACAGGGGTTTTATAATTCACCCCTCCACTTT,CASSTSLGQGFYNSPLHF
TRBJ2-7,TRBV5-1,.,once,TGCGCCAGCAGCCCCGGGAAAATCTACGAGCAGTACTTC,CASSPGKIYEQYF
TRBJ1-5,TRBV7-2,TRBD1,.,TGTGCCAGCAGCCCAAACAGGGGGGCCCAGCATTTT,CASSPNRGAQHF
TRBJ1-1,TRBV3-1/TRBV3-2,.,once,TGTGCCAGCAGCCATCCGGCCAGGGGCGCACCAGCTTTCTTT,CASSHPARGAPAFF
TRBJ1-1,TRBV7-9,TRBD1,.,TGTGCCAGCAGACGGACAGGGAGGGCTTTCTTT,CASRRTGRAFF
TRBJ1-6,TRBV27,TRBD1,.,TGTGCCAGCAGTTTGTCCGGGACAGGCTCCAATTCACCCCTCCACTTT,CASSLSGTGSNSPLHF
TRBJ2-6,TRBV5-8,.,once,TGTGCCAGCAGCCTCAGGGGAGGCTCTGCGGACGTCCTGACTTTC,CASSLRGGSADVLTF
TRBJ2-2,TRBV9,TRBD2,.,TGTGCCAGCAGCGAGGAGCGGGAGGGCCTCGGGGAGCTGTTTTTT,CASSEEREGLGELFF